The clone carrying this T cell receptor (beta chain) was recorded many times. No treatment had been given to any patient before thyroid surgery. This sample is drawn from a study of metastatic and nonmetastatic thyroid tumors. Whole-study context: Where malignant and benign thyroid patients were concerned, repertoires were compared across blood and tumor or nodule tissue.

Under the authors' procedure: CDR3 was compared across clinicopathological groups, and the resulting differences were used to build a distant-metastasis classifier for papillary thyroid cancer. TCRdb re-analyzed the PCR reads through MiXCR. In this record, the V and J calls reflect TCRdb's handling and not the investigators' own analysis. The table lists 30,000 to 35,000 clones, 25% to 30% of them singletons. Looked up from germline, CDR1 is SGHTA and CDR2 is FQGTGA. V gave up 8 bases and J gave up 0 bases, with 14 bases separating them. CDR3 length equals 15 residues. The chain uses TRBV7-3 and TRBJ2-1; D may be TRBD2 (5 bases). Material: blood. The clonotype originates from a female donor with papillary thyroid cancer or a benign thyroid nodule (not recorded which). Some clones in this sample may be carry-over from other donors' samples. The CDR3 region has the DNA TGTGCCAGCGGGCCGGGAACCTCCTCCTACAATGAGCAGTTCTTC. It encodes CASGPGTSSYNEQFF.